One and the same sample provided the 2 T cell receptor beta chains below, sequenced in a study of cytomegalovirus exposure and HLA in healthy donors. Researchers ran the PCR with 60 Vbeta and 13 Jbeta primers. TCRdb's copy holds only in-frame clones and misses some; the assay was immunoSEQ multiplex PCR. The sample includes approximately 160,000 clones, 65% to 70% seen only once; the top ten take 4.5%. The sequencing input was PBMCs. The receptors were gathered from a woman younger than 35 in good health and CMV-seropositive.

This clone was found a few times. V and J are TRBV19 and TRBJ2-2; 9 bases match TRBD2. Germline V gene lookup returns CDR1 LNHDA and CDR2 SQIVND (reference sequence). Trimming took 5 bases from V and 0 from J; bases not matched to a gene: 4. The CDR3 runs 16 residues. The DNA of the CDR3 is TGTGCCAGTAGTTTACTAGCGGGTTCGAACACCGGGGAGCTGTTTTTT. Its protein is CASSLLAGSNTGELFF.

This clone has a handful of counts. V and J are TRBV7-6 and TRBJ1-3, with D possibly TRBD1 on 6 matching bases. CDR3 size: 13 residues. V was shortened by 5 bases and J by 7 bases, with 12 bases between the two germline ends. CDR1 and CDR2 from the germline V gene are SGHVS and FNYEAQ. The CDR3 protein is CASSSFQGNTIYF. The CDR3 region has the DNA TGTGCCAGCAGCAGCTTTCAGGGGAACACCATATATTTT. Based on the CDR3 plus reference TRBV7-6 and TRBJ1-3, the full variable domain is GAGVSQSPRYKVTKRGQDVALRCDPISGHVSLYWYRQALGQGPEFLTYFNYEAQQDKSGLPNDRFSAERPEGSISTLTIQRTEQRDSAMYRCASSSFQGNTIYFGEGSWLTVV.